The clone carrying this TCR beta chain was counted only a few times. This entry belongs to a study of spatial heterogeneity in lung cancer. TCRdb re-called the 5' RACE reads with MiXCR, one entry per CDR3 protein. The sample yields roughly 120,000 distinct CDR3 sequences, 12% seen once. Documented time point: blood at routine non-recurrence follow-up after resection. Unsorted samples of tumor, nontumor lung or frozen PBMC had their whole RNA sequenced. CDR3 length equals 15 residues. V lost 2 bases to trimming and J lost 2 bases, with 10 bases between them. Germline V gene sequence: CDR1 SNHLY, CDR2 FYNNEI.

The sequenced sample was PBMCs, obtained at follow-up. The source of this sequence is a male donor with early-stage non-small cell lung cancer. This chain joins TRBV2 and TRBJ2-1; maybe TRBD2 (6 bases). The CDR3 loop is CASSEPSATYNEQFF. CDR3 nucleotide sequence: TGTGCCAGCAGTGAACCTAGCGCTACCTACAATGAGCAGTTCTTC.